These 20 T cell receptor beta chains came from one sample sequenced in a study of T cells in Graves' hyperthyroidism and ophthalmopathy. Amplified TCR beta CDR3 regions derived from RNA transcripts. HTBI primers were the set used in a first-round RT-PCR of the TCR CDR3. From the multiplex PCR reads, TCRdb called clonotypes with MiXCR, one entry per CDR3 protein. The sample has a few hundred thousand distinct CDR3 sequences, about an eighth seen once. Sequences were obtained from blood. These receptors were taken from a woman aged 18 to 35 with Graves' hyperthyroidism.

On this clonotype: Possible read error: a much larger clone is one base away. V is TRBV7-2 and J is TRBJ2-1; TRBD2 aligns across 10 bases. The ends lost 7 bases at V and 8 bases at J; junction bases unmatched: 20. Germline V gene sequence: CDR1 SGHTA, CDR2 FQGNSA. The CDR3 has 18 amino acids. The CDR3 reads CASTLRSLAGSLGDEQFF. CDR3 nucleotide sequence: TGTGCCAGCACCTTGAGGTCACTAGCGGGAAGTTTAGGCGATGAGCAGTTCTTC.

This clonotype was recorded a few times. The genes are TRBV20-1 and TRBJ2-3; D is possibly TRBD1 (6 bases). V was trimmed by 3 bases and J by 4 bases, leaving 8 bases between them. Germline CDR1 reads DFQATT; CDR2 reads SNEGSKA (reference sequence). This CDR3 has 12 amino acids. The CDR3 nucleotides are TGCAGTGCTAGTCAGGGGTCAGATACGCAGTATTTT. Translated, it gives CSASQGSDTQYF.

The sample holds many counts of this clonotype. The chain couples TRBV10-3 to TRBJ2-6, with unresolved D. Germline-derived CDR1 and CDR2 are ENHRY and SYGVKD. The CDR3 has 19 amino acids. V gave up 4 bases and J gave up 1 base, with 20 bases separating them. The CDR3 sequence: CAISVESRARPSGANVLTF. DNA of the CDR3: TGTGCCATCAGTGTCGAAAGCCGGGCCAGACCTTCTGGGGCCAACGTCCTGACTTTC.

This clonotype was picked up many times. One junction end disagrees with the germline gene, perhaps due to a read error. The V gene is TRBV11-2, the J gene TRBJ2-5, with D perhaps TRBD2 (6 bases). This CDR3 spans 16 amino acids. The germline gives CDR1 SGHAT, CDR2 FQNNGV. This CDR3 is CASSLEWGGIQEAQYF. The CDR3 bases are TGTGCCAGCAGCTTAGAGTGGGGCGGGATCCAAGAGGCCCAGTACTTC.

This clonotype occurred a few times. The chain is built from TRBV12-3 or TRBV12-4 and TRBJ2-2; D is uncertain. The CDR3 totals 12 residues. The ends were cut back, 8 bases at V and 5 bases at J, with 9 bases in the middle. CDR3 nucleotides: TGTGCCAGCCTATTAAGTACCGGGGAGCTGTTTTTT. It yields the protein CASLLSTGELFF.

This clonotype was seen many times. This sequence joins TRBV28 and TRBJ1-6, with 7 nucleotides matching TRBD1. Germline V CDR1 and CDR2: MDHEN, SYDVKM. Trimming removed 5 bases from V and 5 bases from J; junction bases left unmatched: 3. CDR3 size: 14 residues. The CDR3: CASSEGQHNSPLHF. CDR3 bases: TGTGCCAGCAGTGAGGGACAGCATAATTCACCCCTCCACTTT. Drawing the rest from reference TRBV28 and TRBJ1-6, the complete variable domain is DVKVTQSSRYLVKRTGEKVFLECVQDMDHENMFWYRQDPGLGLRLIYFSYDVKMKEKGDIPEGYSVSREKKERFSLILESASTNQTSMYLCASSEGQHNSPLHFGNGTRLTVT.

In its sample, this clonotype was seen many times. The V and J genes are TRBV6-1 and TRBJ2-7, with a tentative D call TRBD1 (5 bases). CDR3 length: 15 amino acids. Trimming pared 5 bases from V and 2 bases from J, leaving 16 bases between. Germline V gives CDR1 MNHNS, CDR2 SASEGT. The CDR3 sequence: CASSRKPQGTYEQYV. DNA of the CDR3: TGTGCCAGCAGTCGAAAGCCCCAGGGTACCTACGAGCAGTACGTC.

Many counts were recorded for this clonotype. The chain joins TRBV7-2 to TRBJ1-1; D unresolved. The CDR3 contains 16 residues. The germline V and J ends were trimmed by 0 bases and 1 base, with 12 bases remaining between them. The V gene's germline CDR1 is SGHTA and CDR2 FQGNSA. The CDR3 reads CASSLAVSPSNTEAFF. The CDR3 DNA reads TGTGCCAGCAGCTTAGCGGTGAGCCCATCGAACACTGAAGCTTTCTTT.

This clonotype was counted a few times. The genes are TRBV27 and TRBJ1-3, with D possibly TRBD1 on 6 matching bases. CDR1 and CDR2 from the germline V gene are MNHEY and SMNVEV (reference sequence). This CDR3 has 13 amino acids. Trimming cost V 8 bases and J 1 base, with 9 bases left between them. The CDR3 DNA reads TGTGCCAGCGCCGACAGGTCTGGAAACACCATATATTTT. Its translation is CASADRSGNTIYF.

This clonotype showed up many times. The CDR3 loop reads CASSFLGGVGFF. In nucleotides, the CDR3 is TGTGCCAGCAGTTTCTTAGGGGGCGTCGGGTTCTTT. J is TRBJ1-1 and V is TRBV28, with 7 bases matching TRBD1. The trim removed 3 bases at V and 14 bases at J, leaving 9 bases unmatched. Germline V gives CDR1 MDHEN, CDR2 SYDVKM. The CDR3 covers 12 residues.

This clonotype was recorded at least ten times. This sequence joins TRBV18 and TRBJ2-3; 9 positions agree with TRBD2. V was pared by 3 bases and J by 4 bases, with 5 bases of the junction left unmatched. CDR1 and CDR2 from the germline V gene are KGHSH and LQKENI. The CDR3 is 15 amino acids. This CDR3 reads CASSPGGRAADTQYF. The DNA for the CDR3 is TGTGCCAGCTCACCTGGCGGGAGGGCCGCAGATACGCAGTATTTT.

This clonotype was picked up many times. This rearrangement joins TRBV11-2 to TRBJ2-3; tentatively, D is TRBD1 (6 bases). Trimming stripped 1 base from V and 4 bases from J, with 18 bases between. CDR1 and CDR2 from the germline V gene are SGHAT and FQNNGV. The CDR3 consists of 17 residues. The CDR3 DNA follows: TGTGCCAGCAGCTTAGTGCGCAGGGGCCCCTTCGCAGATACGCAGTATTTT. Translating gives CASSLVRRGPFADTQYF.

This clonotype has a count of ten or more. The rearrangement links TRBV11-2 to TRBJ2-3; TRBD2 might be the D (7 bases). The CDR3 sequence is 16 residues long. Germline CDR1 reads SGHAT; CDR2 reads FQNNGV. Trimming pared 6 bases from V and 0 bases from J, leaving 16 bases between. CDR3 loop: CASRGLRGRSTDTQYF. For the CDR3, the DNA is TGTGCCAGCAGGGGGTTGCGGGGGCGGAGCACAGATACGCAGTATTTT. Full variable domain (remainder filled in from reference TRBV11-2 and TRBJ2-3): EAGVAQSPRYKIIEKRQSVAFWCNPISGHATLYWYQQILGQGPKLLIQFQNNGVVDDSQLPKDRFSAERLKGVDSTLKIQPAKLEDSAVYLCASRGLRGRSTDTQYFGPGTRLTVL.

This clonotype was detected many times. The chain couples TRBV30 to TRBJ2-5; D is ambiguous. Germline V CDR1 and CDR2: GTSNPN, SVGIG (reference sequence). The V end was cut by 1 base, the J end by 2 bases, with 14 bases between. The CDR3 has 15 residues. This CDR3 reads CAWSASQTLQETQYF. CDR3 bases: TGTGCCTGGAGTGCTAGTCAGACATTACAAGAGACCCAGTACTTC.

V and J are TRBV7-8 and TRBJ1-3; the match to TRBD1 covers 10 bases. Germline assignment: CDR1 SGHVS and CDR2 FQNEAQ. The CDR3 length is 15 residues. The V segment lost 5 bases and the J segment 3 bases; nucleotides outside the gene matches: 4. Written as DNA, the CDR3 is TGTGCCAGCAGCCGACAGGGGGCGCTTGGAAACACCATATATTTT. Its translation is CASSRQGALGNTIYF. The whole variable domain, filled in from reference TRBV7-8 and TRBJ1-3, reads GAGVSQSPRYKVAKRGQDVALRCDPISGHVSLFWYQQALGQGPEFLTYFQNEAQLDKSGLPSDRFFAERPEGSVSTLKIQRTQQEDSAVYLCASSRQGALGNTIYFGEGSWLTVV.

This clonotype was counted many times. V and J are TRBV6-2 or TRBV6-3 and TRBJ2-1; a weak D match, TRBD2 (5 bases). CDR1 is MNHEY, CDR2 SVGEGT, per germline. V lost 0 bases and J 6 bases, leaving 18 bases between the germline ends. CDR3 length equals 17 residues. CDR3 loop: CASSYSAGKAKSNEQFF. The CDR3 DNA reads as TGTGCCAGCAGTTACTCGGCCGGGAAGGCTAAAAGCAATGAGCAGTTCTTC.

This clonotype was found a few times. The chain links TRBV7-9 to TRBJ2-3, with D possibly TRBD1 on 6 matching bases. Germline lookup yields CDR1 SEHNR and CDR2 FQNEAQ (reference sequence). The CDR3 is 15 amino acids. The germline V and J ends were trimmed by 0 bases and 3 bases, with 10 bases remaining between them. As DNA, the CDR3 is TGTGCCAGCAGCTTAGCGACAGGATTAACAGATACGCAGTATTTT. Protein product: CASSLATGLTDTQYF.

As concerns this clonotype: Given a much more abundant clone one base away, this may be a read error. The chain recombines TRBV30 with TRBJ1-2, with 9 bases matching TRBD1. CDR3 length equals 13 residues. V lost 3 bases to trimming and J lost 7 bases; unmatched junction nucleotides: 6. CDR1 is GTSNPN and CDR2 is SVGIG in the germline V gene (reference sequence). CDR3 bases: TGTGCCTGGAGGGTGCCGGGACAGGGTGGCTACACCTTC. Its translation is CAWRVPGQGGYTF.

This clonotype came up many times. The chain is built from TRBV5-1 and TRBJ1-1, with 8 bases matching TRBD1. Germline V gene sequence: CDR1 SGHRS, CDR2 YFSETQ. The CDR3 loop spans 14 amino acids. Trimming took 4 bases from V and 7 from J; bases not matched to a gene: 9. The CDR3 loop reads CASSLATGVGEAFF. The DNA for the CDR3 is TGCGCCAGCAGCCTAGCGACAGGGGTCGGTGAAGCTTTCTTT.

The V gene is TRBV11-2, the J gene TRBJ2-3; maybe TRBD2 (5 bases). CDR3 length: 15 residues. Per germline, CDR1 SGHAT and CDR2 FQNNGV. V was clipped by 5 bases and J by 3 bases, with 15 bases between them. The CDR3 region has the DNA TGTGCCAGCAGCCAAATGACGGGGTTGACAGATACGCAGTATTTT. The encoded protein is CASSQMTGLTDTQYF.